This T cell receptor (beta chain) was recovered during a study of blood T cell repertoires in COVID-19. The CDR3 extends over 14 amino acids. Trimming took 3 bases from V and 7 from J, leaving 13 bases between them. Germline CDR1 reads LGHNA; CDR2 reads YSLEER. Generated by immunoSEQ multiplex PCR, the TCRdb table keeps only in-frame clones and is missing some. The sample lists around 230,000 clones, over 80% occurring once. This clone was picked up a small number of times. The source is a man aged 40-49 years with acute or convalescent COVID-19. This rearrangement joins TRBV4-3 to TRBJ1-5, with D maybe TRBD1 (6 bases). The sequenced sample consisted of peripheral blood. CDR3 protein: CASSQFRGGQPQHF. CDR3 bases: TGCGCCAGCAGCCAGTTCAGGGGTGGCCAGCCCCAGCATTTT.